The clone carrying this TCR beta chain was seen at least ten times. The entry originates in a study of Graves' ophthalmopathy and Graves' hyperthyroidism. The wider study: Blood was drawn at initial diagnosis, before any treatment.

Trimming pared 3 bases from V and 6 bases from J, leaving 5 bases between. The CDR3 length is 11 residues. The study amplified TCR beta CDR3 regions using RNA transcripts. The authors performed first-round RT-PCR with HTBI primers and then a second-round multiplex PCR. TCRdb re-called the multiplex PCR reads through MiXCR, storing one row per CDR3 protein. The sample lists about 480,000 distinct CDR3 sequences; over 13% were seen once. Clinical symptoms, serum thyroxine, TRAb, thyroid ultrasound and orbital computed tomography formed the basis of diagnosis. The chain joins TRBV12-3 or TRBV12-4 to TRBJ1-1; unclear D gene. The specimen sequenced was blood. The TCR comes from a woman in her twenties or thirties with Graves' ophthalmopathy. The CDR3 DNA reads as TGTGCCAGCAGTTTTAGGGCTGAAGCTTTCTTT. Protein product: CASSFRAEAFF.